The rows below give T cell receptor beta chains drawn from one sample of a study of cytomegalovirus exposure and HLA in healthy donors. The protocol was immunoSEQ multiplex PCR, while the TCRdb copy is restricted to in-frame clones and leaves out a portion. The table lists about 170,000 clones, approximately 85% of them singletons. The sample consisted of PBMCs. Receptors were obtained from a man aged 18 to 30 in good health and CMV-seropositive. Both conserved end residues are part of each CDR3. A D gene is named only where the DNA matches it firmly. Not every row has a clone size; where given, it reads once, few, many or a size class.

d_call: NA; v_call: TRBV6-5; j_call: TRBJ1-2; clone_size: NA; cdr3_nt: TGTGCCAGCAGTTACAGGACAGCTTCCTACTATGGCTACACCTTC; cdr3_aa: CASSYRTASYYGYTF
d_call: NA; v_call: TRBV19; j_call: TRBJ1-1; clone_size: NA; cdr3_nt: TGTGCCAGTAGTAACCTGGGGGCGGTTAGGTACACTGAAGCTTTCTTT; cdr3_aa: CASSNLGAVRYTEAFF
d_call: TRBD2; v_call: TRBV7-9; j_call: TRBJ2-1; clone_size: NA; cdr3_nt: TGTGCCAGCAGCTTACCGGGGGAGGGGTCGGATGAGCAGTTCTTC; cdr3_aa: CASSLPGEGSDEQFF
d_call: NA; v_call: TRBV5-1; j_call: TRBJ1-1; clone_size: NA; cdr3_nt: TGCGCCAGCAGCTTGGCCAGGGGTCCCTACACTGAAGCTTTCTTT; cdr3_aa: CASSLARGPYTEAFF
d_call: NA; v_call: TRBV9; j_call: TRBJ2-6; clone_size: NA; cdr3_nt: TGTGCCAGCAGGTCCTCTGGGGCCAACGGCCTGACTTTC; cdr3_aa: CASRSSGANGLTF
d_call: NA; v_call: TRBV18; j_call: TRBJ1-6; clone_size: NA; cdr3_nt: TGTGCCAGCTCACCCCGGGACAACGATCCCCTCCACTTT; cdr3_aa: CASSPRDNDPLHF
d_call: NA; v_call: TRBV7-2; j_call: TRBJ1-5; clone_size: NA; cdr3_nt: TGTGCCAGCAGTCCTACCGGGTACCAACAGCCCCAGCATTTT; cdr3_aa: CASSPTGYQQPQHF
d_call: TRBD1; v_call: TRBV11-2; j_call: TRBJ1-2; clone_size: NA; cdr3_nt: TGTGCCAGCAGTCGTCCCGGGACAGGGTTCTATGGCTACACCTTC; cdr3_aa: CASSRPGTGFYGYTF
d_call: NA; v_call: TRBV16; j_call: TRBJ2-3; clone_size: NA; cdr3_nt: TGTGCCAGCAGCCCTAGGGGCAACACAGATACGCAGTATTTT; cdr3_aa: CASSPRGNTDTQYF
d_call: NA; v_call: TRBV27; j_call: TRBJ1-1; clone_size: once; cdr3_nt: TGTGCCAGCAGTTTATCTTTGAGTGCCGAAGCTTTCTTT; cdr3_aa: CASSLSLSAEAFF
d_call: NA; v_call: TRBV5-1; j_call: TRBJ2-7; clone_size: few; cdr3_nt: TGCGCCAGCAGCTGGACCGAACAGGGCCAGGGGGAGCAGTACTTC; cdr3_aa: CASSWTEQGQGEQYF
d_call: TRBD1; v_call: TRBV2; j_call: TRBJ2-5; clone_size: once; cdr3_nt: TGTGCCAGCGGATGGGACAGGGCAGAGACCCAGTACTTC; cdr3_aa: CASGWDRAETQYF
d_call: TRBD1; v_call: TRBV7-3; j_call: TRBJ1-3; clone_size: NA; cdr3_nt: TGTGCCAGCAGCCAGACAGGGGCTGGAAACACCATATATTTT; cdr3_aa: CASSQTGAGNTIYF
d_call: NA; v_call: TRBV30; j_call: TRBJ1-3; clone_size: NA; cdr3_nt: TGTGCCTGGAGTCCGCCCCCTAGCTCTGGAAACACCATATATTTT; cdr3_aa: CAWSPPPSSGNTIYF
d_call: NA; v_call: TRBV6-1; j_call: TRBJ2-7; clone_size: NA; cdr3_nt: TGTGCCAGCAGTGGGACGGAGGGGCGCTACGAGCAGTACTTC; cdr3_aa: CASSGTEGRYEQYF
d_call: NA; v_call: TRBV20-1; j_call: TRBJ2-7; clone_size: NA; cdr3_nt: TGCAGTGCTAGAGAGTACTACGAGCAGTACTTC; cdr3_aa: CSAREYYEQYF
d_call: TRBD2; v_call: TRBV7-2; j_call: TRBJ2-3; clone_size: NA; cdr3_nt: TGTGCCAGCAGCGATCTAGCGGGGGCTACGCAGTATTTT; cdr3_aa: CASSDLAGATQYF
d_call: NA; v_call: TRBV30; j_call: TRBJ1-1; clone_size: few; cdr3_nt: TGTGCCTGGACATACGGAGGGGCCGGGGGAGCTTTCTTT; cdr3_aa: CAWTYGGAGGAFF
d_call: NA; v_call: TRBV4-3; j_call: TRBJ2-3; clone_size: once; cdr3_nt: TGCGCCAGCAGTCGGGGGGCAGTATTCACAGATACGCAGTATTTT; cdr3_aa: CASSRGAVFTDTQYF
d_call: NA; v_call: TRBV5-4; j_call: TRBJ1-3; clone_size: NA; cdr3_nt: TGTGCCAGCAGCCATAACAGGCTTGAAGGAAACACCATATATTTT; cdr3_aa: CASSHNRLEGNTIYF
d_call: NA; v_call: TRBV9; j_call: TRBJ2-2; clone_size: NA; cdr3_nt: TGTGCCAGCAGCGTAGCAGCGTCGAACACCGGGGAGCTGTTTTTT; cdr3_aa: CASSVAASNTGELFF
d_call: TRBD1; v_call: TRBV15; j_call: TRBJ2-2; clone_size: NA; cdr3_nt: TGTGCCACCAGCCTGGACAGGGCCACCGGGGAGCTGTTTTTT; cdr3_aa: CATSLDRATGELFF
d_call: NA; v_call: TRBV10-3; j_call: TRBJ2-1; clone_size: NA; cdr3_nt: TGTGCCATCTCCGGAACACAGGATCCCTACAATGAGCAGTTCTTC; cdr3_aa: CAISGTQDPYNEQFF
d_call: NA; v_call: TRBV5-5; j_call: TRBJ1-4; clone_size: NA; cdr3_nt: TGTGCCAGCAGCTATCAGGGGCGGGATGAAAAACTGTTTTTT; cdr3_aa: CASSYQGRDEKLFF
d_call: NA; v_call: TRBV7-3; j_call: TRBJ2-3; clone_size: NA; cdr3_nt: TGTGCCAGCAGCTTAAGTGGGGGGGCGATGGATACGCAGTATTTT; cdr3_aa: CASSLSGGAMDTQYF
d_call: NA; v_call: TRBV19; j_call: TRBJ1-6; clone_size: NA; cdr3_nt: TGTGCCAGTAGTATAGAGAAGACAGGCTCCTATAATTCACCCCTCCACTTT; cdr3_aa: CASSIEKTGSYNSPLHF
d_call: TRBD1; v_call: TRBV4-1; j_call: TRBJ1-2; clone_size: NA; cdr3_nt: TGCGCCAGCAGCCAAGAGAGGGACAGGTTCTATGGCTACACCTTC; cdr3_aa: CASSQERDRFYGYTF
d_call: NA; v_call: TRBV5-4; j_call: TRBJ2-5; clone_size: NA; cdr3_nt: TGTGCCAGCAGCTTGGTCGGGGCGGGGGCGGGGCAAGAGACCCAGTACTTC; cdr3_aa: CASSLVGAGAGQETQYF
d_call: TRBD2; v_call: TRBV5-4; j_call: TRBJ2-2; clone_size: NA; cdr3_nt: TGTGCCAGCAGCTTCGGGGGGGGCACCGGGGAGCTGTTTTTT; cdr3_aa: CASSFGGGTGELFF
d_call: TRBD1; v_call: TRBV27; j_call: TRBJ1-2; clone_size: NA; cdr3_nt: TGTGCCAGCAGTCCTCGGGACAGGTTCGACCTCTATGGCTACACCTTC; cdr3_aa: CASSPRDRFDLYGYTF
d_call: TRBD1; v_call: TRBV30; j_call: TRBJ2-1; clone_size: NA; cdr3_nt: TGTGCCTGGAGCTCCGGGACAGGGCAAGATGAGCAGTTCTTC; cdr3_aa: CAWSSGTGQDEQFF
d_call: NA; v_call: TRBV27; j_call: TRBJ2-2; clone_size: NA; cdr3_nt: TGTGCCAGCACACCGAGTCGGGGGGCCCTGAACACCGGGGAGCTGTTTTTT; cdr3_aa: CASTPSRGALNTGELFF
d_call: NA; v_call: TRBV6-5; j_call: TRBJ1-5; clone_size: once; cdr3_nt: TGTGCCAGCAAGATAGGGGGAAGGGGGAATCAGCCCCAGCATTTT; cdr3_aa: CASKIGGRGNQPQHF
d_call: NA; v_call: TRBV6-5; j_call: TRBJ1-6; clone_size: once; cdr3_nt: TGTGCCAGCAGTCCCGAACCTCGGACGGGATCACCCCTCCACTTT; cdr3_aa: CASSPEPRTGSPLHF
d_call: NA; v_call: TRBV5-6; j_call: TRBJ1-4; clone_size: NA; cdr3_nt: TGTGCCAGCAGTCCCGGGGGGGCGGCTAATGAAAAACTGTTTTTT; cdr3_aa: CASSPGGAANEKLFF
d_call: TRBD1; v_call: TRBV6-5; j_call: TRBJ2-7; clone_size: NA; cdr3_nt: TGTGCCAGCAGTTACTCGGGACAGGGAAATTATGAGCAGTACTTC; cdr3_aa: CASSYSGQGNYEQYF
d_call: TRBD2; v_call: TRBV9; j_call: TRBJ2-2; clone_size: NA; cdr3_nt: TGTGCCAGCAGCGTCGGCGGGGGGCCGGGCACCGGGGAGCTGTTTTTT; cdr3_aa: CASSVGGGPGTGELFF
d_call: TRBD1; v_call: TRBV6-5; j_call: TRBJ1-3; clone_size: NA; cdr3_nt: TGTGCCAGCAGTTACTCCGGGACAGGGGCGTACACCATATATTTT; cdr3_aa: CASSYSGTGAYTIYF
d_call: TRBD1; v_call: TRBV7-9; j_call: TRBJ1-5; clone_size: few; cdr3_nt: TGTGCCAGCAGCTTCCACAGGGGGCTTGCCAGCAATCAGCCCCAGCATTTT; cdr3_aa: CASSFHRGLASNQPQHF
d_call: NA; v_call: TRBV10-3; j_call: TRBJ1-1; clone_size: NA; cdr3_nt: TGTGCCATCAGTACGGGGGGGAACACTGAAGCTTTCTTT; cdr3_aa: CAISTGGNTEAFF
d_call: TRBD2; v_call: TRBV7-2; j_call: TRBJ2-1; clone_size: NA; cdr3_nt: TGTGCCAGCAGCTTAGTGAGCGGGGGGCACTACAATGAGCAGTTCTTC; cdr3_aa: CASSLVSGGHYNEQFF
d_call: NA; v_call: TRBV19; j_call: TRBJ1-1; clone_size: NA; cdr3_nt: TGTGCCAGTAGTATAGACCCCGCCCCGGGTGTGTTCACTGAAGCTTTCTTT; cdr3_aa: CASSIDPAPGVFTEAFF
d_call: TRBD1; v_call: TRBV5-6; j_call: TRBJ1-5; clone_size: NA; cdr3_nt: TGTGCCAGCAGCCCGAGAGGACAGGGGGTAGGTCAGCCCCAGCATTTT; cdr3_aa: CASSPRGQGVGQPQHF
d_call: NA; v_call: TRBV5-8; j_call: TRBJ1-2; clone_size: NA; cdr3_nt: TGTGCCAGCATCTTCTCGGGGGGCTACACCTTC; cdr3_aa: CASIFSGGYTF
d_call: NA; v_call: TRBV5-1; j_call: TRBJ2-3; clone_size: NA; cdr3_nt: TGCGCCAGCAGTGGGAACCAGCGGTCTTTCACAGATACGCAGTATTTT; cdr3_aa: CASSGNQRSFTDTQYF
d_call: NA; v_call: TRBV5-6; j_call: TRBJ2-7; clone_size: NA; cdr3_nt: TGTGCCAGCAGTGTCCAGGCCGCTTCCTACGAGCAGTACTTC; cdr3_aa: CASSVQAASYEQYF
d_call: TRBD2; v_call: TRBV14; j_call: TRBJ2-1; clone_size: few; cdr3_nt: TGTGCCAGCAGCCAGCTGACGGGACTAGGGAACAATGAGCAGTTCTTC; cdr3_aa: CASSQLTGLGNNEQFF